This T cell receptor beta chain was observed in a study of glioma-infiltrating T cells after dendritic cell vaccination. Input was 2 to 2.5 ug genomic DNA, or all available if less. Primers: 60 V beta forward and 13 J beta reverse. Using immunoSEQ multiplex PCR, the repertoire was profiled, and TCRdb retains in-frame clones only, with some absent. The data contain over 90,000 clones, about 83% of them singletons. Blood PBMC samples: pre-vaccination, two weeks post third vaccination, and at tumor progression. The sequenced sample was blood, obtained before dendritic cell vaccination. This receptor was obtained from a human donor with glioblastoma.

For the CDR3, the DNA is TGTGCCAGCAGTTACGGAGAGGGTTGGGAAAAACTGTTTTTT. Amino acids: CASSYGEGWEKLFF. The chain recombines TRBV6-6 with TRBJ1-4; D unclear. The CDR3 spans 14 residues. The V end lost 2 bases, the J end lost 8 bases, and 12 bases lay between the germline ends. Germline loops: CDR1 MNHNY, CDR2 SVGAGI (reference sequence).